This paragraph covers one T cell receptor beta chain sequence. Antigen: not known. These data originate in a study of beta chain features in type 1 diabetes. Study-wide points: TCRB CDR3s were moderately but significantly shorter in Type 1 diabetes patients in all four CD4+ subsets.

Expressed TCRB transcripts got sequenced, as all isolated RNA was reverse transcribed. TCRdb's table, derived via immunoSEQ multiplex PCR, lists solely in-frame clones and lacks some. The sample holds 350,000 to 450,000 clones, over 13% seen once. The receptor was isolated from a woman younger than 30 in good health. The sample was naive CD4+ T cells from blood.

CDR3 nucleotides: TGCGCCAGCAGCCAAGATCGACTAGCGGGAGAGGGCTCCTACAATGAGCAGTTCTTC. Translating it yields CASSQDRLAGEGSYNEQFF. The chain recombines TRBV4-1 with TRBJ2-1, with TRBD2 matching over 12 bases. The CDR3 is 19 residues long. Germline CDR1 MGHRA, CDR2 YSYEKL. The V segment lost 0 bases and the J segment 0 bases; nucleotides outside the gene matches: 6.